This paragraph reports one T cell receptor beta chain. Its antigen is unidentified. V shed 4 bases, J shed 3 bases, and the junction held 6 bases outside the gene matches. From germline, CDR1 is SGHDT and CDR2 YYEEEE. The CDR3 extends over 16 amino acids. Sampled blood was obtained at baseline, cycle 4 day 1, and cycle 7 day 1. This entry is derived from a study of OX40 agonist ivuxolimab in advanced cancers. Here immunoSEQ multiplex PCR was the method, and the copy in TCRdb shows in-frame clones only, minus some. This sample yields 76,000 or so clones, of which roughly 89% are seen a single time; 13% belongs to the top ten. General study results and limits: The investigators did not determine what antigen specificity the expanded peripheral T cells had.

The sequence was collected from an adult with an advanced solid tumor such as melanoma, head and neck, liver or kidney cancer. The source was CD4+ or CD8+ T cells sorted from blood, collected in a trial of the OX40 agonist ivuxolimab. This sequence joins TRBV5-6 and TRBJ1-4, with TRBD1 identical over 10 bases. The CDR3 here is CASSGGTGVPNEKLFF. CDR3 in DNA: TGTGCCAGCAGCGGAGGGACAGGGGTTCCTAATGAAAAACTGTTTTTT.